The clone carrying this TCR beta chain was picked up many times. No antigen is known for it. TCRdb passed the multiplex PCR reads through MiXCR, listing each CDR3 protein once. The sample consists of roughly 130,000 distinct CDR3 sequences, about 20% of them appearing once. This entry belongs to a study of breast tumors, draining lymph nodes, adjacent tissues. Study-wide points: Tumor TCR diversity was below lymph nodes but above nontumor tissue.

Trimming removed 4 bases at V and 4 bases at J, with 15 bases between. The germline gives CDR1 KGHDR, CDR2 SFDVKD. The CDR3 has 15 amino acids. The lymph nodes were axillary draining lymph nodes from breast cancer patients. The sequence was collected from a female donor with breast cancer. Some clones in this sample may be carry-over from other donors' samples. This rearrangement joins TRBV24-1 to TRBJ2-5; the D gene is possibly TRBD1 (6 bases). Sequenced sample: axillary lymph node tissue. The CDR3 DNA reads TGTGCCACCAGTGACCCCAGGGGAACGGGAGAGACCCAGTACTTC. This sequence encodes CATSDPRGTGETQYF.